This T cell receptor beta chain was obtained from a study of T cell repertoires in cytomegalovirus infection. Study summary: Recently described HLA-C-restricted plus well-studied HLA-B-restricted CMV epitopes were used. Study results and limitations: Cumulative frequency (of public TCR beta family members) identified carriers of CMV plus the relevant HLA.

As concerns this clonotype: The antigen is undetermined.

TCRdb itself ran the reads through MiXCR, one entry per CDR3 protein. Of around 710,000 distinct CDR3 sequences detected, under 35% appear once; the ten largest clones hold around 14%. Per germline, CDR1 LNHDA and CDR2 SQIVND (reference sequence). The CDR3 sequence is 14 residues long. J was trimmed by 4 bases and V by 5 bases; bases with no gene match: 4. J is TRBJ1-5 and V is TRBV19; 8 nucleotides agree with TRBD1. This sample comprised cultured CD8+ T cells from PBMCs, obtained from culture after CMV antigen stimulation. The source is a human donor in good health (CMV status not recorded). Some clones in this sample may be carry-over from other donors' samples. The CDR3 nucleotides are TGTGCCAGTAGTTACACAGGGGGGAATCAGCCCCAGCATTTT. Residues: CASSYTGGNQPQHF.